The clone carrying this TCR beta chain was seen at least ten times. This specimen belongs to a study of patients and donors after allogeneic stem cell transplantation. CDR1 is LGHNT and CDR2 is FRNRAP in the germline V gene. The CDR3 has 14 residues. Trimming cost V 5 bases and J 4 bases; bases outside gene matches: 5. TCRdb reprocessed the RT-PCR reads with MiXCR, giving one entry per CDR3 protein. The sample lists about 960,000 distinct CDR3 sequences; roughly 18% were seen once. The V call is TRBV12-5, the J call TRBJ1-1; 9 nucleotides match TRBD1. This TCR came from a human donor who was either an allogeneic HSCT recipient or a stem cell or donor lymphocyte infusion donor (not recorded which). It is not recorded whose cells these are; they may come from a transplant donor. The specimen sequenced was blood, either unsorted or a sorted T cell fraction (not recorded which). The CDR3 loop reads CASGRTGESTEAFF. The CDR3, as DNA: TGTGCTAGTGGTCGGACAGGGGAGAGCACTGAAGCTTTCTTT.